This T cell receptor (beta chain) was found in a study of response to subunit inactivated influenza vaccine. Whole-study results and caveats: Authors suggested each seasonal influenza vaccination recruits few new T cells.

TCRdb re-called the RT-PCR reads with MiXCR, one entry per CDR3 protein. The sample comprises hundreds of thousands of distinct CDR3 sequences, around 8% of which are singletons, and 13% rests with the top ten. Remarks on this clonotype: Its antigen is still unknown.

The V gene's germline CDR1 is LNHDA and CDR2 SQIVND (reference sequence). The V and J ends lost 2 bases and 0 bases respectively, with 2 bases between them. The CDR3 extends over 14 amino acids. Specimen: PBMCs from blood, collected less than 30 months after vaccination. The receptor was isolated from a man aged 50 to 69 who received an inactivated influenza vaccine. The chain combines TRBV19 with TRBJ2-6; D remains ambiguous. CDR3 nucleotide sequence: TGTGCCAGTAGTATATACTCTGGGGCCAACGTCCTGACTTTC. Protein product: CASSIYSGANVLTF.